The subject of this entry is one T cell receptor beta chain. The entry originates in a study of multiple sclerosis patients with progressive multifocal leukoencephalopathy. The assay was immunoSEQ multiplex PCR, and TCRdb's table has in-frame clones only and misses some. The sample has about 25,000 clones, about 91% seen once. Indicated time point: 12 to 13 months of natalizumab therapy. Controls were natalizumab-treated multiple sclerosis patients who did not develop PML, sampled longitudinally. V lost 5 bases to trimming and J lost 1 base; unmatched junction nucleotides: 4. From germline, CDR1 is SEHNR and CDR2 FQNEAQ (reference sequence). The CDR3 covers 15 residues.

V usage is TRBV7-9 and J usage is TRBJ2-1, with 8 bases lining up with TRBD1. The origin of this receptor is a young man with multiple sclerosis. The material was PBMCs, obtained from a patient treated with natalizumab. The CDR3 region is CASSQGQASYNEQFF. Here the CDR3 DNA reads TGTGCCAGCAGCCAGGGACAGGCGTCCTACAATGAGCAGTTCTTC.